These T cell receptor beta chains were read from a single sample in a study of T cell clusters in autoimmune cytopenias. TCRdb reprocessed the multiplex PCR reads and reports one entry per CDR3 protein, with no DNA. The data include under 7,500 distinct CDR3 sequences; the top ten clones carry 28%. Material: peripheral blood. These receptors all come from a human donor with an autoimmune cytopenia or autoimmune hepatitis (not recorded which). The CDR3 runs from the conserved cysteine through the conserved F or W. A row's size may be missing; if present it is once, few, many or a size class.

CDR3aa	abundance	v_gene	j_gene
CASSLFPGELFF	-	TRBV12-3/TRBV12-4	TRBJ2-2
CASSLLVAGGRYGYTF	-	TRBV27	TRBJ1-2
CASTNLQGLEGYTF	-	TRBV2	TRBJ1-2
CASSYGLDTGELFF	-	TRBV6-2/TRBV6-3	TRBJ2-2
CSAPTSPGYNEQFF	medium-sized	TRBV20-1	TRBJ2-1
CASSKRLAGGNNEQFF	-	TRBV10-1	TRBJ2-1
CASRNRVTGVNEQFF	medium-sized	TRBV7-2	TRBJ2-1
CASSLDLAGPIYNEQFF	-	TRBV7-3	TRBJ2-1
CASRPGANQPQHF	medium-sized	TRBV6-5	TRBJ1-5
CSASGGMNTEAFF	medium-sized	TRBV20-1	TRBJ1-1
CASSGTGSSPTYGYTF	medium-sized	TRBV6-1	TRBJ1-2
CAWSGPLNTEAFF	medium-sized	TRBV30	TRBJ1-1
CASSAYRANVLTF	medium-sized	TRBV10-2	TRBJ2-6
CATRGQLATNEKLFF	-	TRBV10-2	TRBJ1-4
CATSRDFTIGETQYF	-	TRBV15	TRBJ2-5
CSAIQGDTEAFF	-	TRBV20-1	TRBJ1-1
CASSEQGLSEQFF	-	TRBV25-1	TRBJ2-1
CASTNWRGGGEKLFF	medium-sized	TRBV19	TRBJ1-4
CASGPGGKLNTEAFF	-	TRBV6-5	TRBJ1-1
CASSPSMGFLDTQYF	-	TRBV18	TRBJ2-3
CSVTGLTTSGTLDTQYF	medium-sized	TRBV29-1	TRBJ2-3
CASSLGGEYGYTF	-	TRBV11-2	TRBJ1-2
CASSRLIWGPTLPLF	-	TRBV12-3/TRBV12-4	TRBJ2-1
CVSSGGTGTDYNEQFF	-	TRBV9	TRBJ2-1
CASSPGQGYGYTF	-	TRBV27	TRBJ1-2
CASSFPTGELFF	-	TRBV12-3/TRBV12-4	TRBJ2-2
CASSLGLAGGDTQYF	-	TRBV7-3	TRBJ2-3
CASSSSMNTEAFF	-	TRBV5-4	TRBJ1-1
CSVAGTGDGGTDTQYF	medium-sized	TRBV29-1	TRBJ2-3
CASSSDRTYNYGYTF	-	TRBV7-9	TRBJ1-2
CASSRNPINSGNTIYF	-	TRBV5-1	TRBJ1-3
CASSLSRPGQGATDEKLFF	-	TRBV27	TRBJ1-4
CSARTGLSTDTQYF	medium-sized	TRBV20-1	TRBJ2-3
CASGVGETQYF	medium-sized	TRBV6-5	TRBJ2-5
CASSLGQGRTDTQYF	-	TRBV12-3/TRBV12-4	TRBJ2-3
CASSSLQYEAFF	medium-sized	TRBV19	TRBJ1-1
CATSDIRENTGELFF	-	TRBV24-1	TRBJ2-2
CASSLSLLNQPQHF	-	TRBV4-2	TRBJ1-5
CSVEGAVAGGVYGYTF	medium-sized	TRBV29-1	TRBJ1-2
CAISGTPNTEAFF	-	TRBV10-3	TRBJ1-1
CASSLVNSNQPQHF	-	TRBV6-6	TRBJ1-5
CASSLRQGNRGELFF	medium-sized	TRBV7-2	TRBJ2-2
CASSQDTDYNSPLHF	-	TRBV12-3/TRBV12-4	TRBJ1-6
CASSRDRGSYEQYF	medium-sized	TRBV6-1	TRBJ2-7
CASSLAFFTGELFF	medium-sized	TRBV6-5	TRBJ2-2
CASRANMNTEAFF	-	TRBV6-1	TRBJ1-1
CASSAWAEAFF	-	TRBV6-1	TRBJ1-1
CASSPGRDEQFF	-	TRBV7-9	TRBJ2-1
CASSIGNTPGETQYF	-	TRBV19	TRBJ2-5
CAIRRDMYEQYF	-	TRBV10-3	TRBJ2-7
CASSLGATSGADTQYF	-	TRBV27	TRBJ2-3
CASSLSASLYTEAFF	-	TRBV7-2	TRBJ1-1